This is a list of T cell receptor beta chains from one sample in a study of long-term antiretroviral therapy in people with HIV. Measured with immunoSEQ multiplex PCR; TCRdb has only the in-frame clones, and not every one. There are about 43,000 clones in the sample; approximately 86% occur only once, and 4.5% to 5.5% lies in the top ten. This sample comprised unsorted PBMCs, obtained 0.1 years before starting antiretroviral therapy. The receptors originated from a woman in her forties or fifties with HIV. CDR3s include the opening cysteine and the closing phenylalanine or tryptophan. The order of the fields is D gene, J gene, V gene, clone size, CDR3 protein, CDR3 DNA. A D gene is named only where the DNA matches it firmly. Only part of the rows carry a size: once, few, many, or a class if the clone is expanded.

D: NA
J: TRBJ1-1
V: TRBV18
size: NA
CDR3: CASHPGLGDTEAFF
DNA: TGTGCCAGCCATCCGGGACTGGGGGACACTGAAGCTTTCTTT

D: NA
J: TRBJ1-4
V: TRBV10-3
size: NA
CDR3: CAIRHQENEKLFF
DNA: TGTGCCATCAGGCACCAGGAAAATGAAAAACTGTTTTTT

D: TRBD1
J: TRBJ1-3
V: TRBV5-4
size: NA
CDR3: CASSWGTGAGNTIYF
DNA: TGTGCCAGCAGCTGGGGGACAGGGGCTGGAAACACCATATATTTT

D: NA
J: TRBJ2-3
V: TRBV6-6
size: NA
CDR3: CASSYGLADTQYF
DNA: TGTGCCAGCAGTTACGGTTTGGCAGATACGCAGTATTTT

D: NA
J: TRBJ1-2
V: TRBV1
size: NA
CDR3: CTSSQGLMTVHGYTF
DNA: TGCACCAGCAGCCAAGGCCTAATGACAGTTCATGGCTACACCTTC

D: TRBD1
J: TRBJ1-6
V: TRBV5-1
size: NA
CDR3: CASSLGQGNSPLHF
DNA: TGCGCCAGCAGCTTGGGACAGGGAAACTCACCCCTCCACTTT

D: NA
J: TRBJ2-7
V: TRBV7-9
size: once
CDR3: CASSSWGGLSSYEQYF
DNA: TGTGCCAGCAGCTCGTGGGGGGGGCTCAGCTCCTACGAGCAGTACTTC

D: TRBD1
J: TRBJ2-2
V: TRBV2
size: NA
CDR3: CASSPDRAAGELFF
DNA: TGTGCCAGCAGTCCGGACAGGGCTGCCGGGGAGCTGTTTTTT

D: NA
J: TRBJ2-7
V: TRBV7-9
size: NA
CDR3: CASSFIFPLRYTAYEQYF
DNA: TGTGCCAGCAGCTTCATCTTCCCCCTGAGGTACACAGCCTACGAGCAGTACTTC

D: NA
J: TRBJ2-2
V: TRBV7-2
size: NA
CDR3: CASSLDLLISGELFF
DNA: TGTGCCAGCAGCTTAGATCTACTAATCTCCGGGGAGCTGTTTTTT

D: NA
J: TRBJ1-5
V: TRBV6-1
size: once
CDR3: CASSEGWANQPQHF
DNA: TGTGCCAGCAGTGAAGGGTGGGCCAATCAGCCCCAGCATTTT

D: NA
J: TRBJ1-2
V: TRBV6-1
size: NA
CDR3: CASTAGFDYGYTF
DNA: TGTGCCAGCACCGCAGGCTTCGACTATGGCTACACCTTC

D: NA
J: TRBJ1-2
V: TRBV5-4
size: once
CDR3: CASSLDRNGVAYGYTF
DNA: TGTGCCAGCAGCTTGGACCGCAATGGGGTGGCCTATGGCTACACCTTC

D: NA
J: TRBJ1-4
V: TRBV15
size: NA
CDR3: CATSRRGTTDNEKLFF
DNA: TGTGCCACCAGCAGACGCGGGACAACCGATAATGAAAAACTGTTTTTT

D: TRBD1
J: TRBJ2-7
V: TRBV5-1
size: NA
CDR3: CASSWPGTGGREQYF
DNA: TGCGCCAGCAGCTGGCCCGGGACAGGGGGCCGCGAGCAGTACTTC

D: NA
J: TRBJ2-5
V: TRBV7-2
size: NA
CDR3: CASSLMVRLETQYF
DNA: TGTGCCAGCAGCCTCATGGTTCGGCTTGAGACCCAGTACTTC

D: NA
J: TRBJ1-3
V: TRBV29-1
size: NA
CDR3: CSVRRDGASGNTIYF
DNA: TGCAGCGTCCGCCGGGATGGTGCCTCTGGAAACACCATATATTTT

D: NA
J: TRBJ2-1
V: TRBV19
size: NA
CDR3: CASSMRSYSYNEQFF
DNA: TGTGCCAGTAGTATGAGGTCTTACTCCTACAATGAGCAGTTCTTC

D: NA
J: TRBJ2-1
V: TRBV5-4
size: NA
CDR3: CASSRTVVSYNEQFF
DNA: TGTGCCAGCAGCCGGACGGTTGTCTCCTACAATGAGCAGTTCTTC

D: NA
J: TRBJ2-1
V: TRBV11-2
size: NA
CDR3: CASSLDLSEQFF
DNA: TGTGCCAGCAGCTTAGATCTGAGTGAGCAGTTCTTC

D: TRBD1
J: TRBJ2-7
V: TRBV30
size: NA
CDR3: CAWSETGAVYEQYF
DNA: TGTGCCTGGAGCGAGACAGGGGCGGTCTACGAGCAGTACTTC

D: NA
J: TRBJ1-4
V: TRBV30
size: NA
CDR3: CAWSLGTGGLFF
DNA: TGTGCCTGGAGTCTCGGGACCGGGGGACTGTTTTTT

D: NA
J: TRBJ2-5
V: TRBV4-3
size: NA
CDR3: CASSQSLAQETQYF
DNA: TGCGCCAGCAGCCAATCCTTGGCCCAAGAGACCCAGTACTTC

D: TRBD2
J: TRBJ2-1
V: TRBV27
size: NA
CDR3: CASSILGAGASLGQFF
DNA: TGTGCCAGCAGTATCCTGGGAGCGGGGGCCTCCCTCGGACAGTTCTTC

D: TRBD1
J: TRBJ2-7
V: TRBV30
size: NA
CDR3: CAWSLGQGHDEQYF
DNA: TGTGCCTGGTCTCTGGGACAGGGGCACGACGAGCAGTACTTC

D: NA
J: TRBJ1-1
V: TRBV30
size: NA
CDR3: CAWSVGGGGTEAFF
DNA: TGTGCCTGGAGTGTGGGGGGGGGCGGCACTGAAGCTTTCTTT

D: NA
J: TRBJ1-5
V: TRBV15
size: NA
CDR3: CATSRAQSTQPQHF
DNA: TGTGCCACCAGCAGAGCTCAGTCTACTCAGCCCCAGCATTTT

D: TRBD2
J: TRBJ2-3
V: TRBV5-1
size: NA
CDR3: CASSRGLAVTTDTQYF
DNA: TGCGCCAGCAGCCGGGGACTAGCGGTGACTACAGATACGCAGTATTTT